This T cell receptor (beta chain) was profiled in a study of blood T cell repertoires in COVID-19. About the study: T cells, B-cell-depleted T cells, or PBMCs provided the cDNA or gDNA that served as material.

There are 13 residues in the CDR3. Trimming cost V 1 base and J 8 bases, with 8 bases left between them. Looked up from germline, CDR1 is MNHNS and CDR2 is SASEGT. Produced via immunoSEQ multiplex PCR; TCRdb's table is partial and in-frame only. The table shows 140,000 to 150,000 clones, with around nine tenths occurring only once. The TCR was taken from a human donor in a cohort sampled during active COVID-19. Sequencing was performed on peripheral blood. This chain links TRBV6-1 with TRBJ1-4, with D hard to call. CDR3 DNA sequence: TGTGCCAGCAGTGAAGTAATCGAGGAAAAACTGTTTTTT. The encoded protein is CASSEVIEEKLFF.